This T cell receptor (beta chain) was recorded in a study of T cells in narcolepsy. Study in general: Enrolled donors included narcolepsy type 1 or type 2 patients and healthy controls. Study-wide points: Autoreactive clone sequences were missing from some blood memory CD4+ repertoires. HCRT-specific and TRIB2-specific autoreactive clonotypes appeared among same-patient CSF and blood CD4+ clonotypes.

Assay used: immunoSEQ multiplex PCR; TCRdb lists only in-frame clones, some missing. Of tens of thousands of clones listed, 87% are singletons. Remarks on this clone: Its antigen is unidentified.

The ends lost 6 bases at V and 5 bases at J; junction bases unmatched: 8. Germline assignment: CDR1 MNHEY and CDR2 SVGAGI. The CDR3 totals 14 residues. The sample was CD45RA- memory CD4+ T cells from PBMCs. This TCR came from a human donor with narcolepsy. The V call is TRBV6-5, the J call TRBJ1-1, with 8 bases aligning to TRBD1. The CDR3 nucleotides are TGTGCCAGCAGGCTGGGGGACAGGAAGACTGAAGCTTTCTTT. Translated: CASRLGDRKTEAFF.